A selection of T cell receptor beta chains follows, all from one sample in a study of regulatory T cells in long-lasting Graves disease. TCRdb independently ran MiXCR on the multiplex PCR reads; one entry per CDR3 protein. The sample records some 340,000 distinct CDR3 sequences, roughly 25% being singletons. Sequenced here: peripheral blood mononuclear cells (PBMCs), sampled when the disease was refractory, from a patient treated with antithyroid drugs. These receptors all come from a woman in her forties with Graves disease. CDR3s include the opening cysteine and the closing phenylalanine or tryptophan. D genes are given only for firm matches. Size is omitted from some rows. Given values are once, few, many or a class for expanded clones.

clone_size j_call d_call v_call cdr3_aa cdr3_nt
many TRBJ1-1 . TRBV6-1 CASGGSNTEAFF TGTGCCAGCGGTGGGTCGAACACTGAAGCTTTCTTT
many TRBJ1-1 TRBD1 TRBV5-1 CASSFFGQGNTEAFF TGCGCCAGCAGCTTCTTCGGACAGGGGAACACTGAAGCTTTCTTT
. TRBJ1-5 . TRBV19 CASSIRGSSKGNQPQHF TGTGCCAGTAGTATTCGGGGGTCTTCAAAGGGCAATCAGCCCCAGCATTTT
few TRBJ1-2 . TRBV6-1 CASSQSLGGNYGYTF TGTGCCAGCAGTCAATCCCTTGGGGGTAACTATGGCTACACCTTC
. TRBJ2-2 TRBD2 TRBV3-1 CASSQEQRGYTGELFF TGTGCCAGCAGCCAAGAACAGCGGGGGTACACCGGGGAGCTGTTTTTT
many TRBJ2-7 . TRBV28 CASSLLKGYEQYF TGTGCCAGCAGTTTATTGAAAGGCTACGAGCAGTACTTC
many TRBJ2-2 . TRBV6-5 CASSYAMGTGELFF TGTGCCAGCAGTTACGCTATGGGTACCGGGGAGCTGTTTTTT
many TRBJ2-4 . TRBV28 CASSLQPLGPKNIQYF TGTGCCAGCAGTCTTCAGCCTTTAGGGCCCAAAAACATTCAGTACTTC
. TRBJ2-3 TRBD1 TRBV5-6 CASSLGGAADTQYF TGTGCCAGCAGCTTAGGGGGCGCCGCAGATACGCAGTATTTT
few TRBJ1-2 . TRBV6-1 CASRLKQGSSSYGYTF TGTGCCAGCAGACTTAAACAGGGATCGTCTTCCTATGGCTACACCTTC
. TRBJ2-3 TRBD2 TRBV20-1 CSARGPPGLAVTDTQYF TGCAGTGCTAGGGGCCCACCGGGACTAGCGGTCACAGATACGCAGTATTTT
many TRBJ2-7 . TRBV5-1 CASSLVGLSSYEQYF TGCGCCAGCAGCTTGGTCGGACTGTCGTCCTACGAGCAGTACTTC
. TRBJ2-3 . TRBV12-3/TRBV12-4 CASTDAYADTQYF TGTGCCAGTACGGACGCGTACGCAGATACGCAGTATTTT
many TRBJ1-1 . TRBV20-1 CSARELQGNTEAFF TGCAGTGCTAGAGAGCTACAGGGGAACACTGAAGCTTTCTTT
many TRBJ2-7 TRBD1 TRBV11-2 CASSSGQGTSGDF TGTGCCAGCAGCTCCGGACAGGGGACATCGGGGGACTTC
. TRBJ2-7 . TRBV20-1 CSARAAVNFEQYF TGCAGTGCTAGAGCTGCGGTGAACTTCGAGCAGTACTTC
many TRBJ2-5 TRBD2 TRBV2 CASTRLAGHNQETQYF TGTGCCAGCACGCGGCTAGCGGGCCATAACCAAGAGACCCAGTACTTC
many TRBJ2-2 TRBD2 TRBV2 CASRGRYTGGVFF TGTGCCAGCAGAGGACGATACACCGGGGGGGTGTTTTTT
. TRBJ2-7 . TRBV5-6 CASSHDWYEQYF TGTGCCAGCAGCCACGACTGGTACGAGCAGTACTTC
few TRBJ2-1 . TRBV27 CASFISGGNEQFF TGTGCCAGCTTTATTAGCGGAGGCAATGAGCAGTTCTTC
medium-sized TRBJ1-1 . TRBV29-1 CSVGRQDTEAFF TGCAGCGTTGGGAGGCAGGACACTGAAGCTTTCTTT
. TRBJ2-6 TRBD1 TRBV6-1 CAIGTGDLSGANVLTF TGTGCCATAGGGACAGGGGACCTTTCTGGGGCCAACGTCCTGACTTTC
. TRBJ2-7 . TRBV7-6 CASSFGRASYEQYF TGTGCCAGCAGCTTTGGCAGGGCCTCCTACGAGCAGTACTTC
many TRBJ1-2 TRBD1 TRBV6-1 CASSPESETGVYGYTF TGTGCCAGCAGTCCAGAATCGGAGACAGGGGTTTATGGCTACACCTTC
once TRBJ2-1 . TRBV7-9 CASSFGTLGEQFF TGTGCCAGCAGCTTCGGGACTCTCGGTGAGCAGTTCTTC
. TRBJ1-2 TRBD1 TRBV20-1 CSATGTGNGGYGYTF TGCAGTGCTACCGGGACAGGAAACGGTGGCTATGGCTACACCTTC
. TRBJ2-4 TRBD1 TRBV29-1 CSVEKWDRVLAKNIQYF TGCAGCGTTGAAAAGTGGGACAGGGTACTAGCCAAAAACATTCAGTACTTC
. TRBJ2-2 TRBD2 TRBV6-2/TRBV6-3 CASSYIPEAGGPNTGELFF TGTGCCAGCAGTTATATCCCTGAGGCGGGAGGGCCCAACACCGGGGAGCTGTTTTTT
few TRBJ2-2 . TRBV28 CASSKDAGELFF TGTGCCAGCAGTAAAGATGCCGGGGAGCTGTTTTTT
few TRBJ1-5 . TRBV20-1 CSAREVGSNQPQHF TGCAGTGCCAGGGAGGTGGGGAGCAATCAGCCCCAGCATTTT
many TRBJ2-7 . TRBV6-2/TRBV6-3 CASTPRHDSYEQYF TGTGCCAGCACCCCGAGGCACGACTCCTACGAGCAGTACTTC
. TRBJ2-7 TRBD2 TRBV25-1 CASSESSGLAGSVYEQYF TGTGCCAGCAGTGAATCCTCGGGACTAGCGGGCTCTGTGTACGAGCAGTACTTC
once TRBJ1-1 . TRBV3-1 CASSTISGNTEAFF TGTGCCAGCAGTACGATTAGTGGGAACACTGAAGCTTTCTTT
few TRBJ2-7 . TRBV3-1 CASSLPWGTEQYF TGTGCCAGCAGCCTTCCCTGGGGAACCGAGCAGTACTTC
many TRBJ2-7 . TRBV6-1 CASSPRTPYEQYF TGTGCCAGCAGTCCCCGGACCCCCTACGAGCAGTACTTC
few TRBJ2-7 . TRBV11-2 CASSHIDHPSYEQYF TGTGCCAGCAGCCACATCGACCACCCCTCCTACGAGCAGTACTTC
. TRBJ2-1 . TRBV19 CASTNGGRTRTEQFF TGTGCCAGTACCAATGGGGGGCGCACAAGAACTGAGCAGTTCTTC